This TCR beta chain was identified during a study of cytomegalovirus exposure and HLA in healthy donors. Study outcomes and limitations: It was 150 to 200 TCR beta chains that were listed as cytomegalovirus-associated.

Profiling relied on immunoSEQ multiplex PCR, and the TCRdb table lists in-frame clones only, not all of them. The sample yields approximately 90,000 clones, approximately 93% seen once. Comments on this clone: Its specificity is unknown.

The specimen was PBMCs. The receptor was isolated from a woman in her twenties or thirties in good health and CMV-seropositive.

CDR3 region: CASNEAASGYTF. CDR3 in DNA: TGTGCCAGTAATGAGGCCGCGAGCGGCTACACCTTC. V and J are TRBV19 and TRBJ1-2; no clear D. The V and J ends lost 7 bases and 8 bases respectively, with 14 bases between them. The CDR3 runs to 12 residues. Germline assignment: CDR1 LNHDA and CDR2 SQIVND (reference sequence).